This T cell receptor beta chain was observed in a study of cytomegalovirus exposure and HLA in healthy donors. The CDR3 consists of 17 residues. The germline V and J ends were trimmed by 4 bases and 0 bases, with 17 bases remaining between them. Germline CDR1 and CDR2: MNHEY and SMNVEV (reference sequence). The PCR ran on 60 Vbeta and 13 Jbeta primers. Profiling relied on immunoSEQ multiplex PCR, and the TCRdb table lists in-frame clones only, not all of them. The sample lists 75,000 to 100,000 clones; around 75% were seen once. The chain carries TRBV27 and TRBJ2-3, with D perhaps matching TRBD1 (5 bases). This clonotype was sampled from a man aged 18 to 30 in good health and CMV-seropositive. Sequencing was carried out using PBMCs. CDR3 coding DNA: TGTGCCAGCAGTTACCGCACAGGCGATTCTAGCACAGATACGCAGTATTTT. The encoded protein is CASSYRTGDSSTDTQYF.